This TCR beta chain comes out of a study of blood T cells in healthy people across ages. A minimum of 7 million PBMCs was isolated per sample. Details on this clonotype: Its antigen is unidentified.

Combining a sample-barcoded 5' primer with a J-beta primer mix, a second PCR ran for roughly 7 to 11 cycles. One entry per CDR3 protein, called by TCRdb with MiXCR from the 5' RACE reads. The table lists 1.5 million to 1.9 million distinct CDR3 sequences, about 42% of them singletons. Whole-study results and caveats: Naive CD4+ cell counts and diversity both ran higher in long-lived than in aged donors. The unsorted PBMCs prevented any conclusive comparison of naive versus antigen-experienced cells.

This CDR3 region has 10 residues. Germline CDR1 is SQVTM and CDR2 is ANQGSEA. V was pared by 7 bases and J by 12 bases, with 8 bases of the junction left unmatched. This TCR came from a woman aged 18-29 years in good health. Sequencing was carried out using blood. The chain employs TRBV29-1 and TRBJ1-2, with TRBD1 identical over 7 bases. This chain's CDR3 is CSAGDRAHTF. The CDR3 DNA sequence: TGCAGCGCCGGGGACAGAGCCCACACCTTC.